This TCR beta chain appears in the sequencing data of a study of cytomegalovirus exposure and HLA in healthy donors. Turning to the study itself: The 90 to 150 validation repertoires were produced on the same platform as the roughly 690 repertoires of the first cohort. This was reported in a later analysis. General study results and limits: It was reportedly the case that the classifier diagnosed cytomegalovirus status with high specificity and sensitivity. That first-cohort TCR clusters tended to co-occur in the roughly 130 validation repertoires was found in a later analysis.

The ends were cut back, 1 base at V and 6 bases at J, with 9 bases in the middle. Germline V gene lookup returns CDR1 SEHNR and CDR2 FQNEAQ (reference sequence). The CDR3 consists of 14 residues. The donors were members of the validation cohort, which comprised 120 subjects and was separate from the first cohort of about 700 subjects. A word on this clone: Its antigen is undetermined.

The method was immunoSEQ multiplex PCR; TCRdb's version includes in-frame clones alone and lacks a portion of them. The repertoire includes a few hundred thousand clones, 80% to 95% of them detected once, and approximately 1.1% sits in the top ten. The sequence was collected from a woman in her late teens or twenties in good health and CMV-seronegative. Sequenced material: PBMCs. This chain links TRBV7-9 with TRBJ2-2, with TRBD2 as a possible D gene (5 bases). CDR3 loop: CASSLDLRAGELFF. The CDR3 DNA sequence: TGTGCCAGCAGCTTAGATCTGAGGGCCGGGGAGCTGTTTTTT.